The T cell receptor beta chain under discussion was sequenced for a study of technical replicates of blood from several donors. Repertoires were generated with immunoSEQ multiplex PCR, while TCRdb's copy carries only in-frame clones and drops some. The table shows around 97,000 clones, with around 96% occurring only once. V gave up 6 bases and J gave up 1 base, with 21 bases separating them. CDR3 size: 17 residues. Germline loops: CDR1 MGHRA, CDR2 YSYEKL. The receptor was derived from a human donor in good health. The V and J genes are TRBV4-1 and TRBJ1-1; the D is unclear. The specimen was T cells isolated from PBMCs. The CDR3 nucleotides read TGCGCCAGCAGTCCCTGGAGGGTCCCGGGAGGGAACACTGAAGCTTTCTTT. This codes for CASSPWRVPGGNTEAFF.